A single sample gave rise to the 14 T cell receptor beta chains below, sequenced in a study of blood T cell repertoires in COVID-19. The protocol was immunoSEQ multiplex PCR, while the TCRdb copy is restricted to in-frame clones and leaves out a portion. This table has about 84,000 clones, about 80% appearing once. Sequenced input: peripheral blood. The receptors stem from a man aged 45 to 65 with active or convalescent COVID-19.

The chain recombines TRBV12-3 or TRBV12-4 with TRBJ1-2; D may be TRBD1 (5 bases). The CDR3 spans 13 residues. The ends were cut back, 7 bases at V and 4 bases at J, with 13 bases in the middle. The CDR3 coding sequence is TGTGCCAGCACTGGCGGGGACGCCTATGGCTACACCTTC. Its translation: CASTGGDAYGYTF.

The chain carries TRBV27 and TRBJ1-5, with D perhaps matching TRBD1 (6 bases). Trimming took off 5 bases at V and 4 bases at J, with 9 bases between the two ends. This CDR3 region has 13 residues. Germline V CDR1 and CDR2: MNHEY, SMNVEV (reference sequence). CDR3 nucleotide sequence: TGTGCCAGCAGTCCGGACAGAAATCAGCCCCAGCATTTT. Amino acid sequence: CASSPDRNQPQHF.

The rearrangement uses TRBV3-1 (or the pseudogene TRBV3-2) and TRBJ1-4; D perhaps matches TRBD1 (6 bases). Per germline, CDR1 LGHDT and CDR2 YNNKEL (reference sequence). Trimming left V 4 bases short and J 8 bases short, with 23 bases between. CDR3 length: 17 residues. Here the CDR3 reads CASSPLAYRAVKEKLFF. The CDR3 coding sequence is TGTGCCAGCAGCCCGCTCGCCTACAGGGCAGTGAAGGAAAAACTGTTTTTT.

This clone turned up a few times. This sequence joins TRBV7-8 and TRBJ2-7, with D perhaps matching TRBD2 (7 bases). From germline, CDR1 is SGHVS and CDR2 FQNEAQ. CDR3 size: 13 residues. V lost 10 bases to trimming and J lost 5 bases, with 18 bases between them. For the CDR3, the DNA is TGTGCCATCAAAAGGGGGGGAAACAACGAGCAGTACTTC. As protein: CAIKRGGNNEQYF.

The genes are TRBV3-1 (or the pseudogene TRBV3-2) and TRBJ2-5; 10 bases are a match to TRBD1. Per the germline V gene, CDR1 is LGHDT and CDR2 is YNNKEL (reference sequence). This CDR3 has 11 amino acids. J lost 13 bases, V lost 4 bases, and 3 bases had no gene match. The CDR3 sequence is CASSRGQGTYF. The CDR3 region has the DNA TGTGCCAGCAGCCGGGGACAGGGGACGTACTTC.

The chain carries TRBV6-1 and TRBJ2-1; D gene unclear. V lost 1 base, J lost 10 bases, and 8 bases lay in between. The CDR3 runs 12 residues. The germline gives CDR1 MNHNS, CDR2 SASEGT. The CDR3 DNA sequence: TGTGCCAGCAGTGAAGAAGTAACAGAGCAGTTCTTC. It codes for CASSEEVTEQFF.

This sequence joins TRBV12-5 and TRBJ2-1, with TRBD1 as a possible D gene (5 bases). V was cut by 5 bases and J by 5 bases, with 10 bases left in between. The CDR3 sequence is 13 residues long. The germline V gene has CDR1 LGHNT and CDR2 FRNRAP. The DNA for the CDR3 is TGTGCTAGTGGTCCGCAGGGTCACAATGAGCAGTTCTTC. This gives the protein CASGPQGHNEQFF.

This sequence joins TRBV9 and TRBJ2-7; 9 positions match TRBD2. After removal of 4 bases from V and 1 base from J, the junction contained 9 bases not matched to a gene. The CDR3 totals 16 residues. Germline V lookup: CDR1 SGDLS, CDR2 YYNGEE. The CDR3 region is CASSNQAGGASYEQYF. CDR3 bases: TGTGCCAGCAGCAACCAAGCGGGGGGAGCATCCTACGAGCAGTACTTC.

The chain is built from TRBV7-2 and TRBJ1-1; 7 nucleotides line up with TRBD1. Losses at the gene ends were 2 bases for V and 3 bases for J; bases not matched to a gene: 0. There are 13 residues in the CDR3. Germline V gene data show CDR1 as SGHTA and CDR2 as FQGNSA. The CDR3 is CASSLTGDTEAFF. The CDR3 DNA sequence: TGTGCCAGCAGCTTAACAGGGGACACTGAAGCTTTCTTT. The full variable domain, its missing parts supplied by reference TRBV7-2 and TRBJ1-1, is GAGVSQSPSNKVTEKGKDVELRCDPISGHTALYWYRQSLGQGLEFLIYFQGNSAPDKSGLPSDRFSAERTGGSVSTLTIQRTQQEDSAVYLCASSLTGDTEAFFGQGTRLTVV.

V and J are TRBV6-5 and TRBJ2-1; 11 bases are a match to TRBD2. The CDR3 spans 14 residues. Germline CDR1 and CDR2: MNHEY and SVGAGI. V shed 8 bases and J 3 bases; nucleotides not matched to a gene: 3. CDR3 in DNA: TGTGCCAGCTCCCTAGCGGGGGGCTACAATGAGCAGTTCTTC. It yields the protein CASSLAGGYNEQFF.

The CDR3 coding sequence is TGTGCCAGTCTCGAGGGGAGGGCCTACTCTGGAAACACCATATATTTT. Protein product: CASLEGRAYSGNTIYF. V usage is TRBV19 and J usage is TRBJ1-3, with D possibly being TRBD1 (5 bases). There are 16 residues in the CDR3. Germline V gene lookup returns CDR1 LNHDA and CDR2 SQIVND (reference sequence). Trimming removed 8 bases at V and 0 bases at J, with 17 bases between.

The CDR3 sequence is CASSIQRTEAFF. For the CDR3, the DNA is TGTGCCAGTAGTATCCAGAGGACTGAAGCTTTCTTT. The chain links TRBV19 to TRBJ1-1, with no clear D. The CDR3 is made up of 12 amino acids. Trimming cost V 3 bases and J 5 bases, with 7 bases left between them. Looked up from germline, CDR1 is LNHDA and CDR2 is SQIVND (reference sequence).

The rearrangement uses TRBV7-2 and TRBJ1-2; D is possibly TRBD1 (6 bases). V was trimmed by 5 bases and J by 1 base, leaving 14 bases between them. The germline gives CDR1 SGHTA, CDR2 FQGNSA. The CDR3 has 15 residues. The CDR3 nucleotides read TGTGCCAGCAGCAAAAGACAGGCGCTTAACTATGGCTACACCTTC. Amino acids: CASSKRQALNYGYTF.

This chain links TRBV6-2 or TRBV6-3 with TRBJ1-5; TRBD1 aligns across 9 bases. V shed 5 bases and J 15 bases; nucleotides not matched to a gene: 8. This CDR3 is 12 amino acids long. Germline V CDR1 and CDR2: MNHEY, SVGEGT. CDR3 in amino acids: CASSARDRVVHF. Written as DNA, the CDR3 is TGTGCCAGCAGTGCCCGGGACAGGGTCGTGCATTTT.